This T cell receptor (beta chain) was observed in a study of blood T cell repertoires in COVID-19. Germline V gene lookup returns CDR1 MNHEY and CDR2 SMNVEV (reference sequence). The CDR3 consists of 14 residues. Between the trimmed V and J ends, which lost 5 bases and 5 bases, there was a span of 15 bases. Source study methods: Estimation of nucleated cell counts was performed using reference gene primer amplification. Measured with immunoSEQ multiplex PCR; TCRdb has only the in-frame clones, and not every one. V and J calls and clone size are copied from that table; D and trimming were computed from the DNA. Among 200,000 to 250,000 clones listed, 88% were seen once. Participant-given clinical history determined each cohort assignment.

The source material was PBMCs or T cells enriched from blood (not recorded which). The TCR originated in a woman aged 50 to 60 with acute COVID-19. The chain is built from TRBV27 and TRBJ1-1; a weak D match, TRBD1 (6 bases). The CDR3 region is CASSEQGGGTEAFF. The CDR3 DNA follows: TGTGCCAGCAGTGAACAGGGAGGGGGTACTGAAGCTTTCTTT.